Listed below are T cell receptor beta chains from one sample, sequenced in a study of blood T cells in healthy people across ages. TCRdb ran MiXCR on the 5' RACE reads and lists one entry per CDR3 protein. The sample lists under 2,000,000 distinct CDR3 sequences; 49% were seen once. The sample was blood. The receptor set was obtained from a woman aged 40-49 years in good health. CDR3s include the opening cysteine and the closing phenylalanine or tryptophan. Fields, in order: J gene, D gene, V gene, clone size, CDR3 DNA, CDR3 protein. D genes are given only for firm matches. Clone sizes are given selectively: once, few, many, or a class where the clone is expanded.

TRBJ1-2 | NA | TRBV15 | few | TGTGCCACCAGCAGAGAGGAGGGACTCGGCTACACCTTC | CATSREEGLGYTF
TRBJ2-5 | TRBD2 | TRBV3-1 | few | TGTGCCAGCAGCCCTCGAGCGGGGGCGGAAGAGACCCAGTACTTC | CASSPRAGAEETQYF
TRBJ2-7 | NA | TRBV5-1 | NA | TGCGCCAGCAGCTTACACTCCTCCAGGGGTAAACCCTACGAGCAGTACTTC | CASSLHSSRGKPYEQYF
TRBJ2-5 | NA | TRBV5-1 | NA | TGCGCCAGCAGCTTGGACGGGGGAGGAGAGGAGACCCAGTACTTC | CASSLDGGGEETQYF
TRBJ2-7 | TRBD2 | TRBV25-1 | NA | TGTGCCAGCAGTGATCTTACTAGCGGCCTACCCTACGAGCAGTACTTC | CASSDLTSGLPYEQYF
TRBJ2-5 | TRBD2 | TRBV20-1 | few | TGCAGTGCGCACCCCTCCCTAGGGCGGGGGGGCTTGGAGACCCAGTACTTC | CSAHPSLGRGGLETQYF
TRBJ2-3 | NA | TRBV10-3 | NA | TGTGCCATCAGCCAAGGACTGGCGGGGGATACGCAGTATTTT | CAISQGLAGDTQYF
TRBJ2-6 | NA | TRBV6-5 | few | TGTGCCAGCAGTTACTACCGGTCAGTCGGGGCCAACGTCCTGACTTTC | CASSYYRSVGANVLTF
TRBJ1-6 | NA | TRBV12-3/TRBV12-4 | NA | TGTGCCAGCAGTTTAGAGATAGGGCAGCCTATTAATTCACCCCTCCACTTT | CASSLEIGQPINSPLHF
TRBJ2-3 | TRBD2 | TRBV11-2 | NA | TGTGCCAGCAGCTTAGGGACTAGCGGGGTTAGCACAGATACGCAGTATTTT | CASSLGTSGVSTDTQYF
TRBJ2-1 | TRBD1 | TRBV7-9 | few | TGTGCCAGCAGCTCCAGGACAGGGGGCTACAATGAGCAGTTCTTC | CASSSRTGGYNEQFF
TRBJ1-2 | NA | TRBV6-1 | NA | TGTGCCAGCAGTGGACCGACAGCCGGTAACTATGGCTACACCTTC | CASSGPTAGNYGYTF
TRBJ2-7 | TRBD2 | TRBV4-1 | NA | TGCGCCAGCAGCCAAGAGCCGGGGGGGGAGTTGTACGAGCAGTACTTC | CASSQEPGGELYEQYF
TRBJ2-1 | NA | TRBV7-2 | few | TGTGCCAGCAGGCGGGCAGGGGTGAATGAGCAGTTCTTC | CASRRAGVNEQFF
TRBJ1-4 | TRBD1 | TRBV7-9 | few | TGTGCCAGCAGCCCCCGGACAGGGCTGACTAATGAAAAACTGTTTTTT | CASSPRTGLTNEKLFF
TRBJ2-7 | NA | TRBV28 | NA | TGTGCCAGCAGTTTGGGGTCCGTCGGGTACGAGCAGTACTTC | CASSLGSVGYEQYF